This T cell receptor (beta chain) was identified during a study of blood T cell repertoires in COVID-19 (dated by TCRdb to 2020 to 2022). Study-level background: Samples from collaborators originated in the United States, Italy and Spain and spanned both the acute and convalescent phases of COVID-19. Samples were obtained from the ongoing ImmuneRACE study (first 160 participants) and from about 1,300 subjects provided by 6 global collaborators. Sample metadata almost always included a de-identified subject ID, COVID-19 status, age in years and sex. The prospective study material was composed of cDNA or gDNA derived from T cells, B-cell-depleted T cells, or PBMCs. A freely available public database, intended as a resource for researchers studying the immune response to SARS-CoV-2, is where the repertoires were released. Where available, HLA class I and class II types were obtained from metadata supplied by the sample provider rather than from assay-based typing. Deeply sampled blood TCRbeta repertoires from subjects exposed to, actively infected with, or recovered from COVID-19 were included in the dataset.

V and J lose 6 bases and 0 bases, and a span of 15 bases separates them. CDR1 and CDR2 are drawn from the germline V gene: MGHRA, YSYEKL. The CDR3 holds 15 amino acids from the cysteine to the phenylalanine. Only CDR3 DNA remains: 45 bases, in frame from the first base. On this clone itself: Its cognate antigen has yet to be identified. Base quality data are lacking; no much larger clone is found one base away.

TCRbeta CDR3 regions were amplified from genomic DNA by means of the immunoSEQ Assay, a bias-controlled multiplex PCR. On the study's bioinformatics: Within the assay, amplification of reference gene primers was used to estimate how many nucleated cells each sample contained. To quantify the absolute abundance of each unique TCRbeta CDR3 rearrangement, sequence reads were collapsed and filtered. For each sample, productive Simpson clonality was calculated as the square root of Simpson's diversity index across productive rearrangements. The table was pulled from immuneACCESS by TCRdb, which kept in-frame rearrangements only. Such tables lose some clones; where checked, under half of the loss comes from unresolved V genes, and the rest has no known cause. The D gene and trimming were derived from the DNA, and the V and J assignments and clone size from that table. In this sample the table shows roughly 380,000 clones, approximately 89% of which occur a single time. The ten largest clones take up approximately 1.2% of the sample.

Enrolling through a virtual design, the prospective study's participants ranged in age from roughly 18 to 89 years and lived across roughly 24 United States geographic areas. Cohort assignment in the prospective study relied on participant-reported clinical history from a screening survey and a study questionnaire. For ImmuneRACE Cohort 3, a participant was defined as recovered based on two consecutive negative NP/OP PCR tests, clearance by a healthcare professional, or resolution of symptoms. Each participant in the prospective study had whole blood, serum and a nasopharyngeal or oropharyngeal swab collected by mobile phlebotomists. Prospective study participants could optionally give additional blood draws and questionnaires over an approximately two-month period. Before DNA extraction, prospective study blood samples were shipped either frozen or at room temperature. Summary of the overall study and its limitations: How much clinical and demographic metadata was included differed by source and by participant, and the metadata was provided uncurated.

The receptor was isolated from a man aged 30 to 45 who had recovered from COVID-19. Sequencing was performed on PBMCs or T cells enriched from blood (not recorded which). The chain is assembled from TRBV4-1 and TRBJ2-7; possibly the D gene is TRBD2, per 7 matching bases. CDR3 sequence: CASRRLADSSYEQYF. The DNA sequence is as follows: TGCGCCAGCAGACGGCTAGCGGACAGCTCCTACGAGCAGTACTTC.